Below are 17 T cell receptor beta chains sequenced from a single sample in a study of Graves' ophthalmopathy and Graves' hyperthyroidism. Amplification targeted the TCR beta CDR3 regions, with RNA transcripts as the source material. HTBI-primed first-round RT-PCR preceded second-round multiplex PCR. TCRdb fed the multiplex PCR reads into MiXCR, producing one record per CDR3 protein. The sample contains 150,000 to 200,000 distinct CDR3 sequences, approximately 40% of which appear only once. Sequenced input: peripheral blood. The receptors here all came from a man aged 25-45 years with Graves' ophthalmopathy.

The sample holds many counts of this clonotype. J is TRBJ1-2 and V is TRBV20-1, with 9 nucleotides matching TRBD1. The CDR3 runs 14 residues. J was trimmed by 3 bases and V by 6 bases; bases with no gene match: 8. CDR1 is DFQATT and CDR2 is SNEGSKA in the germline V gene (reference sequence). CDR3 bases: TGCAGTGCCACCACGGGACAGGGCCACTATGGCTACACCTTC. This encodes CSATTGQGHYGYTF.

In this sample, this clonotype turned up once. This chain uses TRBV6-1 with TRBJ1-2; 7 bases line up with TRBD1. This CDR3 is built from 16 residues. The germline CDR1 and CDR2 sequences are MNHNS and SASEGT. Trimming at V came to 5 bases and at J to 4 bases, leaving 13 bases not matched to a gene. CDR3 in amino acids: CASSLHDRVGLYGYTF. CDR3 DNA sequence: TGTGCCAGCAGTCTCCACGACAGGGTCGGGCTCTATGGCTACACCTTC.

The chain has TRBV6-5 and TRBJ1-5; no reliable D call. The germline gives CDR1 MNHEY, CDR2 SVGAGI. The CDR3 spans 13 residues. The V end was cut by 6 bases, the J end by 6 bases, with 12 bases between. CDR3 sequence reads: CASSPGRSQPQHF. The CDR3 DNA follows: TGTGCCAGCAGCCCCGGACGAAGTCAGCCCCAGCATTTT.

This clonotype was detected a few times. J is TRBJ2-7 and V is TRBV6-2 or TRBV6-3; 8 bases map to TRBD1. There are 13 residues in the CDR3. With V trimmed by 6 bases and J by 7 bases, 8 bases remained unmatched. Germline CDR1 reads MNHEY; CDR2 reads SVGEGT. The CDR3 sequence: CASRDGTGGEQYF. In DNA form, the CDR3 reads TGTGCCAGCAGAGACGGGACAGGAGGGGAGCAGTACTTC.

Only a few counts were recorded for this clonotype. CDR3 DNA: TGTGCCAGCAGCTTAGCGGCCGGGGCCAGTGATTCACCCCTCCACTTT. Its translation is CASSLAAGASDSPLHF. The chain links TRBV7-2 to TRBJ1-6; D is possibly TRBD1 (5 bases). Trimming shortened V by 0 bases and J by 8 bases, and 14 bases separated the two germline ends. The V gene's germline CDR1 is SGHTA and CDR2 FQGNSA. The CDR3 contains 16 residues.

The V and J genes are TRBV6-2 or TRBV6-3 and TRBJ2-7; 12 bases are shared with TRBD2. The CDR3 has 14 residues. Germline V gene data show CDR1 as MNHEY and CDR2 as SVGEGT. V trimming: 7 bases; J trimming: 3 bases; junction bases outside the gene matches: 4. In nucleotides, the CDR3 is TGTGCCAGCATCCCACTAGCGGGAGGCTACGAGCAGTACTTC. Translated, it gives CASIPLAGGYEQYF.

V and J are TRBV6-2 or TRBV6-3 and TRBJ1-1, with D unresolved. CDR1 and CDR2 from the germline V gene are MNHEY and SVGEGT. The V gene lost 5 bases and the J gene lost 1 base, with 11 bases spanning the gap. The CDR3 runs 14 residues. The CDR3 DNA sequence: TGTGCCAGCAGTCCCAGGACCGAGAACACTGAAGCTTTCTTT. Translated: CASSPRTENTEAFF.

Ten or more counts support this clonotype. The V gene is TRBV4-3, the J gene TRBJ1-6; perhaps TRBD1 as D (6 bases). This CDR3 has 17 residues. Germline-derived CDR1 and CDR2 are LGHNA and YSLEER. V shed 5 bases and J shed 7 bases, with 21 bases lying between them. CDR3 sequence (DNA): TGCGCCAGCAGCTTACAAGGGGGGGCTAGGCGCAATTCACCCCTCCACTTT. Translating gives CASSLQGGARRNSPLHF.

This clonotype has ten or more counts. The V and J genes are TRBV28 and TRBJ2-7, with D possibly being TRBD1 (5 bases). CDR1 MDHEN and CDR2 SYDVKM come from the germline V gene. This CDR3 has 16 amino acids. V lost 6 bases to trimming and J lost 5 bases, with 23 bases between them. CDR3 sequence (DNA): TGTGCCAGCAGCCTCGGGTTTGTTGCAGGGAAAAACGAGCAGTACTTC. Protein: CASSLGFVAGKNEQYF.

The chain employs TRBV12-3 or TRBV12-4 and TRBJ2-7, with 7 bases matching TRBD1. V was pared by 5 bases and J by 4 bases, with 8 bases of the junction left unmatched. The CDR3 loop spans 14 amino acids. CDR3 loop: CASSQGTAFYEQYF. Here the CDR3 DNA reads TGTGCCAGCAGTCAAGGGACAGCTTTTTACGAGCAGTACTTC.

This clonotype was seen repeatedly, ten times or more. The chain joins TRBV28 to TRBJ2-5; a possible D gene is TRBD2 (6 bases). This CDR3 spans 13 amino acids. V gave up 7 bases and J gave up 5 bases, with 14 bases separating them. In germline, CDR1 is MDHEN, CDR2 SYDVKM. CDR3 DNA sequence: TGTGCCAGCACCATACTAGCTCGGGAGACCCAGTACTTC. This codes for CASTILARETQYF. The complete variable domain, with remaining parts taken from reference TRBV28 and TRBJ2-5, reads DVKVTQSSRYLVKRTGEKVFLECVQDMDHENMFWYRQDPGLGLRLIYFSYDVKMKEKGDIPEGYSVSREKKERFSLILESASTNQTSMYLCASTILARETQYFGPGTRLLVL.

The rearrangement links TRBV10-3 to TRBJ2-5, with 9 nucleotides matching TRBD2. Per the germline V gene, CDR1 is ENHRY and CDR2 is SYGVKD. The V segment lost 10 bases and the J segment 3 bases; nucleotides outside the gene matches: 18. The CDR3 has 17 amino acids. The CDR3 nucleotides are TGTGCCACCAGCCGAATTAGCGGGGGATCCCCCGAAGAGACCCAGTACTTC. Translating gives CATSRISGGSPEETQYF.

The chain joins TRBV30 to TRBJ1-5; the D gene is possibly TRBD1 (6 bases). Per germline, CDR1 GTSNPN and CDR2 SVGIG (reference sequence). The CDR3 is 15 residues long. V was shortened by 0 bases and J by 9 bases, with 18 bases between the two germline ends. In nucleotides, the CDR3 is TGTGCCTGGAGTGTAGGCGGGGGCTCTCGCCCGCCCCAGCATTTT. It codes for CAWSVGGGSRPPQHF.

In this sample, this clonotype turned up many times. The chain employs TRBV11-2 and TRBJ2-3; D assignment may be TRBD1 or TRBD2 (5 bases each). Germline V lookup: CDR1 SGHAT, CDR2 FQNNGV. With 5 bases removed from V and 3 bases from J, the gap between germline ends came to 21 bases. The CDR3 extends over 17 amino acids. CDR3 coding DNA: TGTGCCAGCAGCGCCCGGGACCTCCCCTGGGGGACAGATACGCAGTATTTT. Protein product: CASSARDLPWGTDTQYF.

This clonotype was recorded only once. J is TRBJ1-5 and V is TRBV6-2 or TRBV6-3; D is undetermined. Trimming shortened V by 4 bases and J by 4 bases, and 17 bases separated the two germline ends. Germline CDR1 is MNHEY and CDR2 is SVGEGT. CDR3 size: 16 residues. CDR3 DNA: TGTGCCAGCAGTTTAGGTGGGTCAGGAGGAAATCAGCCCCAGCATTTT. Its translation is CASSLGGSGGNQPQHF.

The chain links TRBV30 to TRBJ2-5; possibly TRBD2 for D (6 bases). Trimming shortened V by 0 bases and J by 0 bases, and 11 bases separated the two germline ends. The germline gives CDR1 GTSNPN, CDR2 SVGIG (reference sequence). The CDR3 loop spans 15 amino acids. For the CDR3, the DNA is TGTGCCTGGAGTGTACCTCGGGGGTACCAAGAGACCCAGTACTTC. Protein sequence: CAWSVPRGYQETQYF.

This clonotype was seen at least ten times. This sequence joins TRBV24-1 and TRBJ1-5; D unclear. V dropped 9 bases and J dropped 3 bases, with 11 bases sitting between them. CDR1 and CDR2 (germline): KGHDR, SFDVKD. The CDR3 sequence is 13 residues long. CDR3 nucleotides: TGTGCCACCCGGAGGGATCTCAATCAGCCCCAGCATTTT. It is translated as CATRRDLNQPQHF.